This is a list of T cell receptor beta chains from one sample in a study of blood T cell repertoires in COVID-19. Some clones are missing from TCRdb's copy, which holds only in-frame ones; the method was immunoSEQ multiplex PCR. Altogether hundreds of thousands of clones are present, less than 90% being singletons, with the ten largest covering roughly 8.5%. Sequences were obtained from PBMCs or T cells enriched from blood (not recorded which). The receptors originated from a woman in her fifties or sixties who had recovered from COVID-19. CDR3s include the opening cysteine and the closing phenylalanine or tryptophan. Each record gives: V gene, J gene, clone size, D gene, CDR3 DNA, CDR3 protein. D genes are given only for firm matches. Only some rows state a clone size, as once, few, many or a class for expanded clones.

TRBV25-1	TRBJ2-1	.	TRBD2	TGTGCCAGCAGTGGCCCTAGGACTAGCGGGTTCAATGAGCAGTTCTTC	CASSGPRTSGFNEQFF
TRBV11-2	TRBJ1-1	.	.	TGTGCCAGCAGCTTAGGGCAGGTTACTGAAGCTTTCTTT	CASSLGQVTEAFF
TRBV5-1	TRBJ1-3	.	TRBD1	TGCGCCAGCAGCTTGCAGGGGGCGTATGGAAACACCATATATTTT	CASSLQGAYGNTIYF
TRBV14	TRBJ2-5	.	TRBD2	TGTGCCAGCAGCCCACGACTAGCCCCTGGGACCCAGTACTTC	CASSPRLAPGTQYF
TRBV3-1/TRBV3-2	TRBJ1-2	once	.	TGTGCCAGCACCCACGGGGGGTATCGGGGCTACACCTTC	CASTHGGYRGYTF
TRBV7-8	TRBJ2-3	.	TRBD2	TGTGCCAGCAGCTTCGGGACTAGCGGGAACACAGATACGCAGTATTTT	CASSFGTSGNTDTQYF
TRBV11-2	TRBJ2-5	.	.	TGTGCCAGCAGTCCTAACCGCGTGGGCGGGGAGACCCAGTACTTC	CASSPNRVGGETQYF
TRBV14	TRBJ1-1	.	.	TGTGCCAGCAGCCAAGATCGGGTTCCGAACACTGAAGCTTTCTTT	CASSQDRVPNTEAFF
TRBV3-1/TRBV3-2	TRBJ1-5	.	TRBD1	TGTGCCAGCAGCCAGCGAGGGGGCATCCAACAGCCCCAGCATTTT	CASSQRGGIQQPQHF
TRBV9	TRBJ1-1	.	.	TGTGCCAGCACGCAACAGGAGAACACTGAAGCTTTCTTT	CASTQQENTEAFF
TRBV7-8	TRBJ2-1	.	.	TGTGCCAGCAGCCATTACAGGGTTGGCTCCTACAATGAGCAGTTCTTC	CASSHYRVGSYNEQFF
TRBV30	TRBJ1-4	.	.	TGTGCCTGGAGTCAGGGAGGGAATGAAAAACTGTTTTTT	CAWSQGGNEKLFF
TRBV4-1	TRBJ1-2	.	TRBD1	TGCGCCAGCAGAAGCCAGGTTGGAGGACAGGGAGACTATGGCTACACCTTC	CASRSQVGGQGDYGYTF
TRBV5-1	TRBJ2-3	.	TRBD1	TGCGCCAGCAGACAAGGACAGGGCCGCACAGATACGCAGTATTTT	CASRQGQGRTDTQYF
TRBV19	TRBJ2-5	.	.	TGTGCCAGTAGTATAGTCCCGGGTGGGAGCCTTCAAGAGACCCAGTACTTC	CASSIVPGGSLQETQYF
TRBV6-1	TRBJ2-7	.	.	TGTGCCAGCAGTGAAGCCGGCCGGGGATCCTACGAGCAGTACTTC	CASSEAGRGSYEQYF
TRBV6-5	TRBJ1-1	.	.	TGTGCCAGCAGTTACTCGACCGTGGGGGCTACTGAAGCTTTCTTT	CASSYSTVGATEAFF
TRBV7-9	TRBJ1-3	.	.	TGTGCCAGCAGCTTCGTATCTGGAAACACCATATATTTT	CASSFVSGNTIYF
TRBV9	TRBJ2-7	.	TRBD1	TGTGCCAGCAGCGCCGCCCGGGACAGGGTAAACCACGAGCAGTACTTC	CASSAARDRVNHEQYF
TRBV27	TRBJ1-5	once	TRBD1	TGTGCCAGCAGACCTCCAGGGGGTGGCAATCAGCCCCAGCATTTT	CASRPPGGGNQPQHF
TRBV10-3	TRBJ2-2	.	TRBD1	TGTGCCATCAGTGGGCGACAGGGGACCGGGGAGCTGTTTTTT	CAISGRQGTGELFF
TRBV5-8	TRBJ2-2	.	TRBD1	TGTGCCAGCAGCCCGGGGACAGGGGGCGTAGGCGGGGAGCTGTTTTTT	CASSPGTGGVGGELFF
TRBV5-1	TRBJ1-6	.	.	TGCGCCAGCAGCCAGGGTTACAATTCACCCCTCCACTTT	CASSQGYNSPLHF
TRBV5-5	TRBJ2-5	.	TRBD2	TGTGCCAGCAGCTTGGAAGTAGCGGGGCACCAAGAGACCCAGTACTTC	CASSLEVAGHQETQYF
TRBV5-1	TRBJ2-1	.	TRBD2	TGCGCCAGCAGCACCGGGGGGAATGAGCAGTTCTTC	CASSTGGNEQFF
TRBV24-1	TRBJ1-2	.	.	TGTGCCACCACCCAACCCGGGGGAGGATATGGCTACACCTTC	CATTQPGGGYGYTF
TRBV10-2	TRBJ2-4	.	TRBD2	TGCGCCAGCGTGAAGGGCGGGGGGGTGGACATTCAGTACTTC	CASVKGGGVDIQYF
TRBV28	TRBJ1-1	few	.	TGTGCCAGCAGCGCCCCACAGGGTTGGAACACTGAAGCTTTCTTT	CASSAPQGWNTEAFF
TRBV19	TRBJ2-7	few	TRBD2	TGTGCCAGTAGTAGACCATCTAGCGGGGGGGCCGCACGACAGTACTTC	CASSRPSSGGAARQYF
TRBV5-1	TRBJ2-3	.	TRBD2	TGCGCCAGCAGCCCCCCGACTAGCGGGAGCACAGATACGCAGTATTTT	CASSPPTSGSTDTQYF
TRBV20-1	TRBJ1-5	.	.	TGCAGTGCTAGTGGGGGCGGCAATCAGCCCCAGCATTTT	CSASGGGNQPQHF
TRBV6-6	TRBJ1-3	.	TRBD1	TGTGCCAGCAGTTACTCGAGACAGGGAGGTGGAAACACCATATATTTT	CASSYSRQGGGNTIYF
TRBV2	TRBJ1-3	.	.	TGTGCCAGCAGTGAAGCGGGCAGGGCGTCAGGAAACACCATATATTTT	CASSEAGRASGNTIYF
TRBV6-5	TRBJ1-5	.	.	TGTGCCAGCGGACTGTTCAATCAGCCCCAGCATTTT	CASGLFNQPQHF
TRBV6-5	TRBJ2-7	.	.	TGTGCCAGCAGACGACGGACAGTCTACGACGAGCAGTACTTC	CASRRRTVYDEQYF
TRBV27	TRBJ2-2	.	TRBD2	TGTGCCAGCAGTCCCGGTTACGGATTTTGGCGGGGGGACGGGGAGCTGTTTTTT	CASSPGYGFWRGDGELFF
TRBV19	TRBJ1-5	.	.	TGTGCCAGTAGTATCTTTAACGTTGGCGGGGATCAGCCCCAGCATTTT	CASSIFNVGGDQPQHF
TRBV6-4	TRBJ2-4	once	TRBD1	TGTGCCAGCAGGGCCCCGGACAGGATGACCCTAGCCAAAAACATTCAGTACTTC	CASRAPDRMTLAKNIQYF
TRBV25-1	TRBJ1-1	.	.	TGTGCCAGCAAACGACAGGAGGACACTGAAGCTTTCTTT	CASKRQEDTEAFF
TRBV21-1	TRBJ1-1	once	.	TGTGCCAGCAGCACCAGGCCGGGACAGGGGGCTTTCTTT	CASSTRPGQGAFF
TRBV4-1	TRBJ2-5	.	TRBD2	TGCGCCAGCAGCCCCTCACTAGCGGGGGGGCAAGAGACCCAGTACTTC	CASSPSLAGGQETQYF
TRBV6-5	TRBJ1-5	.	.	TGTGCCAGCCGGCGGGGGGGGCTAAGCAATCAGCCCCAGCATTTT	CASRRGGLSNQPQHF
TRBV20-1	TRBJ2-5	.	.	TGCAGTGCGACAGATCGGGAGACCCAGTACTTC	CSATDRETQYF
TRBV19	TRBJ1-1	once	TRBD1	TGTGCCAGTAGTATACGGGACAGACAGACGAACACTGAAGCTTTCTTT	CASSIRDRQTNTEAFF
TRBV6-5	TRBJ1-6	.	.	TGTGCCAGCAGAATCACAGGGAGCAATTCACCCCTCCACTTT	CASRITGSNSPLHF
TRBV6-5	TRBJ1-6	once	.	TGTGCCAGCAGCCCGCCCCTTGGCAGAGGATCACCCCTCCACTTT	CASSPPLGRGSPLHF
TRBV20-1	TRBJ1-6	.	.	TGCAGTGCTAGTGTAGACTACACATCACCCCTCCACTTT	CSASVDYTSPLHF
TRBV12-3/TRBV12-4	TRBJ1-3	once	.	TGTGCCAGCAACGACGGACATGGAAACACCATATATTTT	CASNDGHGNTIYF
TRBV15	TRBJ1-4	few	.	TGTGCCACCAGCAGAGAATTGAGCGGGGGGACTATTAATGAAAAACTGTTTTTT	CATSRELSGGTINEKLFF
TRBV5-4	TRBJ1-2	.	.	TGTGCCAGCAGCTTGGTTCTCGGTGGCTACACCTTC	CASSLVLGGYTF